The source of this TCR beta chain is a study of T cells in Graves' hyperthyroidism and ophthalmopathy. Study overall: At the time of initial diagnosis and before any treatment, peripheral blood was collected.

Not enrolled were patients with uncontrolled infection, other autoimmune disease, pregnancy or lactation. Based on clinical symptoms, serum thyroxine and TRAb, thyroid ultrasound and orbital computed tomography, diagnoses were reached. Each 10 ml fresh peripheral blood draw supplied the PBMCs. This clonotype was seen many times. J lost 10 bases, V lost 6 bases, and 7 bases had no gene match. This CDR3 has 12 residues. Germline V lookup: CDR1 SQVTM, CDR2 ANQGSEA. Amplification targeted TCR beta CDR3 regions from RNA transcripts. HTBI primers were employed in a first-round RT-PCR of the TCR CDR3. Each CDR3 protein gets one entry after TCRdb re-called the multiplex PCR reads with MiXCR. The repertoire holds around 800,000 distinct CDR3 sequences, with about two fifths as singletons.

The source is a man aged 18 to 30 with Graves' hyperthyroidism. The sequencing input was blood. The chain couples TRBV29-1 to TRBJ1-1; TRBD1 aligns across 11 bases. CDR3 nucleotides: TGCAGCGTGGGGACAGGGGGATTAGTAGCTTTCTTT. Translating it yields CSVGTGGLVAFF.